These 9 T cell receptor beta chains were sequenced from one sample in a study of T cells in Graves' hyperthyroidism and ophthalmopathy. Amplification targeted TCR beta CDR3 regions from RNA transcripts. Researchers ran a first-round RT-PCR on the TCR CDR3 using the HTBI primer set. Each CDR3 protein gets one entry after TCRdb re-called the multiplex PCR reads with MiXCR. The repertoire consists of approximately 620,000 distinct CDR3 sequences, with approximately 15% occurring once and the leading ten covering 5.5% to 7.5%. The specimen was blood. The source is a woman in her thirties with Graves' hyperthyroidism that later progressed to Graves' ophthalmopathy.

This clonotype was detected ten times or more. The CDR3 bases are TGTGCCAGCAGCTTTGAGACGGTTGATAATTCACCCCTCCACTTT. It is translated as CASSFETVDNSPLHF. The chain links TRBV7-8 to TRBJ1-6; D is ambiguous. The CDR3 runs 15 residues. V was trimmed by 3 bases and J by 5 bases, leaving 11 bases between them. Germline lookup yields CDR1 SGHVS and CDR2 FQNEAQ.

The rearrangement uses TRBV19 and TRBJ1-4; D might be TRBD1 (5 bases). Trimming stripped 6 bases from V and 5 bases from J, with 16 bases between. The germline CDR1 and CDR2 sequences are LNHDA and SQIVND (reference sequence). The CDR3 is 15 amino acids. CDR3 DNA sequence: TGTGCCAGTAGCCTAGATGAGGGGATAAATGAAAAACTGTTTTTT. This codes for CASSLDEGINEKLFF.

The chain recombines TRBV12-3 or TRBV12-4 with TRBJ2-1; 10 bases are shared with TRBD2. Trimming took 2 bases from V and 6 from J; bases not matched to a gene: 10. The CDR3 spans 17 residues. The CDR3 sequence is CASSLSGARTSGNEQFF. The CDR3, as DNA: TGTGCCAGCAGTTTATCCGGGGCCCGGACTAGCGGCAATGAGCAGTTCTTC.

This clonotype showed up many times. V and J are TRBV12-3 or TRBV12-4 and TRBJ1-2; 7 bases fit TRBD1. The CDR3 contains 13 residues. The V and J ends lost 6 bases and 5 bases, in that order; junction bases with no gene match: 6. The CDR3 sequence: CASSPTGLYGYTF. CDR3 coding DNA: TGTGCCAGCAGCCCGACAGGGCTATATGGCTACACCTTC.

In this sample, this clonotype turned up a few times. This chain's CDR3 is CASSLNGQEPSYEQYF. The CDR3, as DNA: TGTGCCAGCAGCCTCAATGGACAGGAACCTTCCTACGAGCAGTACTTC. This chain joins TRBV27 and TRBJ2-7; 7 nucleotides agree with TRBD1. Trimming cost V 6 bases and J 1 base; bases outside gene matches: 12. The germline V gene has CDR1 MNHEY and CDR2 SMNVEV (reference sequence). This CDR3 has 16 residues.

This clonotype was observed a handful of times. This sequence joins TRBV10-3 and TRBJ2-2; 9 bases fit TRBD2. Trimming took 11 bases from V and 1 from J; bases not matched to a gene: 5. CDR1 ENHRY and CDR2 SYGVKD come from the germline V gene. This CDR3 comprises 14 residues. The CDR3: CAGATSGNTGELFF. The CDR3 DNA is TGTGCCGGGGCGACTAGCGGGAACACCGGGGAGCTGTTTTTT.

Many counts were recorded for this clonotype. The J gene is TRBJ1-2, the V gene TRBV3-1; D not certain. Per germline, CDR1 LGHDT and CDR2 YNNKEL (reference sequence). With 1 base removed from V and 1 base from J, the gap between germline ends came to 7 bases. This CDR3 has 14 amino acids. In DNA, the CDR3 is TGTGCCAGCAGCCAAGGGCGGGGTAACTATGGCTACACCTTC. Translating it yields CASSQGRGNYGYTF.

The rearrangement uses TRBV12-5 and TRBJ2-1; 7 positions match TRBD1. Trimming at V came to 1 base and at J to 9 bases, leaving 21 bases not matched to a gene. Germline V gene lookup returns CDR1 LGHNT and CDR2 FRNRAP. The CDR3 has 19 residues. CDR3 sequence: CASGLERGRRSWGSVEQFF. CDR3 nucleotides: TGTGCTAGTGGTTTGGAAAGGGGGCGGCGGTCGTGGGGGTCGGTTGAGCAGTTCTTC.

This clonotype was seen repeatedly, ten times or more. The CDR3, as DNA: TGCAGTGCTAGAGGGCAGGGAGCCTACGAGCAGTACTTC. It is translated as CSARGQGAYEQYF. The chain combines TRBV20-1 with TRBJ2-7; D tentatively fits TRBD1 or TRBD2 (5 bases each). Looked up from germline, CDR1 is DFQATT and CDR2 is SNEGSKA (reference sequence). CDR3 length: 13 amino acids. Trimming stripped 1 base from V and 2 bases from J, with 9 bases between.